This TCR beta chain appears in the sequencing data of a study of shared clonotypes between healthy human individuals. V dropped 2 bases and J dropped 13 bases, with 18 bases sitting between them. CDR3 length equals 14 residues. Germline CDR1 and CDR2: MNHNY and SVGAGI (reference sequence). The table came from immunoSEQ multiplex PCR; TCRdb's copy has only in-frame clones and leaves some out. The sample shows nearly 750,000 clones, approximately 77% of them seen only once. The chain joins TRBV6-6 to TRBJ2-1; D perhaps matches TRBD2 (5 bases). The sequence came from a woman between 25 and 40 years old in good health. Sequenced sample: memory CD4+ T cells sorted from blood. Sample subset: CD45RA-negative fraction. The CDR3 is CASSYGASYDNQFF. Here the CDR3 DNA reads TGTGCCAGCAGTTACGGTGCTAGCTACGATAATCAGTTCTTC.